The text below deals with one T cell receptor beta chain. The data are from a study of blood T cells in healthy people across ages. Using a J-beta primer mix together with a sample-barcoded 5' primer, a second PCR was run for roughly 7 to 11 cycles. Any given sample supplied a minimum of 2.5 million CDR3-containing paired-end reads. In TCRdb, the 5' RACE reads were re-called with MiXCR into one record per CDR3 protein. The sample lists some 730,000 distinct CDR3 sequences, around a fifth seen once, with about 22% in the top ten. The sequence derives from a man aged 70 or older in good health. Material: blood.

CDR3 sequence: CSGGAGGTDTQYF. The CDR3 DNA reads TGCAGTGGAGGGGCGGGGGGGACAGATACGCAGTATTTT. V and J are TRBV20-1 and TRBJ2-3; 9 nucleotides line up with TRBD2. The germline gives CDR1 DFQATT, CDR2 SNEGSKA (reference sequence). The ends lost 7 bases at V and 3 bases at J; junction bases unmatched: 5. The CDR3 contains 13 residues.